This T cell receptor beta chain appears in the sequencing data of a study of early T cells in non-severe SARS-CoV-2 infection. Study overall: The authors sequenced bulk RNA from unsorted whole blood, leaving chains unpaired. Study-wide findings and caveats: Comparison of clonotypes with VDJdb favored anti-spike CD8 responses while missing private and CD4 specificities.

The CDR3 totals 15 residues. J was trimmed by 8 bases and V by 2 bases; bases with no gene match: 9. The germline V gene encodes CDR1 SGHTA and CDR2 FQGNSA. This clonotype was recorded at least ten times. As yet, its antigen is unknown. Individual cDNA molecules were tagged with unique molecular identifiers, the study reported. TCRdb analysed the 5' RACE reads with MiXCR anew, one entry per CDR3 protein. The data show fewer than 80,000 distinct CDR3 sequences, more than 10% seen once. Sequencing was done on a sample of whole blood. This receptor was identified in an adult who was a healthcare worker with PCR-confirmed SARS-CoV-2 infection or an uninfected control (not recorded which). V usage is TRBV7-2 and J usage is TRBJ2-1, with TRBD2 matching over 7 bases. Here the CDR3 reads CASSLSRTSRDEQFF. The CDR3 DNA is TGTGCCAGCAGCTTATCGCGGACTAGTCGGGATGAGCAGTTCTTC.